Below, 20 T cell receptor beta chains from the same sample are listed, as sequenced in a study of blood T cell repertoires in COVID-19. Sequencing was performed with immunoSEQ multiplex PCR; in TCRdb, only in-frame clones are kept and a portion is missing. Of about 230,000 clones in the sample, roughly 84% were seen once. Sequencing used peripheral blood. These receptor sequences come from a woman older than 75 with active or convalescent COVID-19.

In the case of this clone: The DNA is left out, because the CDR3 cannot be placed on it with certainty; the CDR3 is given as TCRdb lists it. The rearrangement joins TRBV5-1 to TRBJ2-1; TRBD1 is the table's D call and was not checked against the DNA. The V gene's germline CDR1 is SGHRS and CDR2 YFSETQ. The CDR3 sequence runs 16 residues, both termini included. The CDR3 here is CASSLSGTDFGNEQFF.

J is TRBJ1-2 and V is TRBV19; TRBD1 matches 9 bases. Germline V CDR1 and CDR2: LNHDA, SQIVND (reference sequence). The CDR3 extends over 17 amino acids. Germline trimming cut 7 bases from V and 6 bases from J; bases unmatched to any gene: 18. DNA of the CDR3: TGTGCCAGTACGATAACAGGGGGCGCTTTCAGAGGTGATGGCTACACCTTC. Protein product: CASTITGGAFRGDGYTF.

V gene TRBV5-1 combines with J gene TRBJ2-5; a weak D match, TRBD1 (7 bases). Germline CDR1 is SGHRS and CDR2 is YFSETQ. V lost 1 base, J lost 0 bases, and 13 bases lay in between. The CDR3 loop spans 16 amino acids. The DNA of the CDR3 is TGCGCCAGCAGCTTGTTGGCAGGGGGGAACCAAGAGACCCAGTACTTC. Protein sequence: CASSLLAGGNQETQYF.

This clone has a handful of counts. V gene TRBV7-9 combines with J gene TRBJ2-7; 7 nucleotides line up with TRBD1. V was clipped by 5 bases and J by 2 bases; unmatched bases: 9. Germline CDR1 reads SEHNR; CDR2 reads FQNEAQ (reference sequence). CDR3 length: 15 residues. The CDR3 region is CASSNSDRPPYEQYF. CDR3 coding DNA: TGTGCCAGCAGCAACTCGGACAGGCCCCCCTACGAGCAGTACTTC.

The V call is TRBV27, the J call TRBJ1-1, with 8 bases fitting TRBD1. CDR1 MNHEY and CDR2 SMNVEV come from the germline V gene (reference sequence). The CDR3 has 15 residues. Trimming took 5 bases from V and 0 from J; bases not matched to a gene: 5. CDR3 residues: CASSPQQGVNTEAFF. The CDR3 DNA is TGTGCCAGCAGTCCCCAACAGGGGGTGAACACTGAAGCTTTCTTT.

V gene TRBV19 combines with J gene TRBJ2-2; 14 nucleotides agree with TRBD2. J gave up 5 bases and V 1 base, and 0 bases lay outside the gene matches. Germline V gene data show CDR1 as LNHDA and CDR2 as SQIVND (reference sequence). CDR3 length: 16 residues. In nucleotides, the CDR3 is TGTGCCAGTAGTATAGGACTAGCGGGGGGGACCGGGGAGCTGTTTTTT. Its protein is CASSIGLAGGTGELFF.

The V gene is TRBV7-9, the J gene TRBJ1-2; 7 nucleotides agree with TRBD1. J was trimmed by 8 bases and V by 7 bases; bases with no gene match: 16. The CDR3 is made up of 15 amino acids. Germline assignment: CDR1 SEHNR and CDR2 FQNEAQ (reference sequence). This CDR3 is CASTALGQATSGYTF. As DNA, the CDR3 is TGTGCCAGCACCGCACTAGGACAGGCCACGTCGGGCTACACCTTC.

The V gene is TRBV10-3, the J gene TRBJ2-6; the D is unclear. V was clipped by 4 bases and J by 0 bases, with 7 bases between them. The CDR3 totals 15 residues. Germline V CDR1 and CDR2: ENHRY, SYGVKD. CDR3 DNA sequence: TGTGCCATCAGTGCACAGATCTCTGGGGCCAACGTCCTGACTTTC. This encodes CAISAQISGANVLTF.

The V and J genes are TRBV7-2 and TRBJ2-7; TRBD2 matches at 11 bases. V trimming: 3 bases; J trimming: 2 bases; junction bases outside the gene matches: 6. CDR1 is SGHTA and CDR2 is FQGNSA in the germline V gene. The CDR3 has 16 amino acids. The CDR3 loop is CASSFRLAGTTYEQYF. In nucleotides, the CDR3 is TGTGCCAGCAGCTTCCGACTAGCGGGAACAACCTACGAGCAGTACTTC.

The CDR3 coding sequence is TGTGCCAGCGAATCCCGACTCAGGGGTGAAGCTTTCTTT. This encodes CASESRLRGEAFF. This rearrangement joins TRBV19 to TRBJ1-1; weak D call: TRBD1 (6 bases). Trimming took off 9 bases at V and 7 bases at J, with 18 bases between the two ends. The germline CDR1 and CDR2 sequences are LNHDA and SQIVND (reference sequence). There are 13 residues in the CDR3.

The V call is TRBV28, the J call TRBJ2-3, with D perhaps matching TRBD2 (6 bases). V lost 6 bases and J 5 bases, leaving 12 bases between the germline ends. CDR1 is MDHEN, CDR2 SYDVKM, per germline. The CDR3 runs to 13 residues. DNA of the CDR3: TGTGCCAGCAGCGAATCGGGGGTAGATACGCAGTATTTT. Translation gives CASSESGVDTQYF.

The CDR3 nucleotides read TGCAGCGCCCTTTCCAGGGGGACCTACAATGAGCAGTTCTTC. Protein sequence: CSALSRGTYNEQFF. The rearrangement joins TRBV29-1 to TRBJ2-1; TRBD1 matches at 7 bases. The CDR3 runs to 14 residues. J was trimmed by 2 bases and V by 7 bases; bases with no gene match: 8. The germline V gene has CDR1 SQVTM and CDR2 ANQGSEA.

This clone came up once. DNA of the CDR3: TGTGCCAGCAGCTTAAGGGGCTCGGGACAGGGGTACAATTCACCCCTCCACTTT. It translates to CASSLRGSGQGYNSPLHF. The V gene is TRBV7-6, the J gene TRBJ1-6; 10 bases agree with TRBD1. This CDR3 contains 18 residues. With V trimmed by 2 bases and J by 7 bases, 11 bases remained unmatched. From germline, CDR1 is SGHVS and CDR2 FNYEAQ.

V usage is TRBV10-1 and J usage is TRBJ2-5; 10 nucleotides match TRBD1. J was trimmed by 1 base and V by 4 bases; bases with no gene match: 9. The CDR3 runs to 17 residues. Germline CDR1 is WNHNN and CDR2 is SYGVQD (reference sequence). The CDR3 is CASSAGTGAGPQETQYF. CDR3 DNA: TGCGCCAGCAGTGCCGGGACAGGGGCCGGTCCCCAAGAGACCCAGTACTTC.

The chain carries TRBV11-3 and TRBJ2-7; 7 nucleotides match TRBD1. The CDR3 loop spans 14 amino acids. Germline V gives CDR1 SGHNT, CDR2 YENEEA. V dropped 5 bases and J dropped 2; count of bases not matched to a gene: 6. The CDR3 here is CASSQSGTAYEQYF. The DNA of the CDR3 is TGTGCCAGCAGCCAATCCGGGACAGCCTACGAGCAGTACTTC.

The chain carries TRBV25-1 and TRBJ1-5; D ambiguous. V lost 1 base and J lost 9, with 13 bases in between. Germline CDR1 is MGHDK and CDR2 is SYGVNS. CDR3 length equals 14 residues. The CDR3 spells CASSESLLTGPQHF. CDR3 sequence (DNA): TGTGCCAGCAGTGAATCCCTCTTAACTGGGCCCCAGCATTTT.

In the case of this clone: The sample contains more than one DNA sequence encoding this CDR3. This chain uses TRBV7-2 with TRBJ2-1, with 11 bases aligning to TRBD1. This CDR3 comprises 16 residues. V shed 2 bases and J 4 bases; nucleotides not matched to a gene: 4. The germline V gene has CDR1 SGHTA and CDR2 FQGNSA. Here the CDR3 reads CASSLSGTGGYNEQFF. As DNA, the CDR3 is TGTGCCAGCAGCTTAAGCGGGACAGGGGGATACAATGAGCAGTTCTTC.

The rearrangement uses TRBV5-1 and TRBJ2-7, with 7 bases identical to TRBD2. V dropped 5 bases and J dropped 2; count of bases not matched to a gene: 10. This CDR3 region has 15 residues. Germline CDR1 and CDR2: SGHRS and YFSETQ. DNA of the CDR3: TGCGCCAGCAGTTCGCGTTCGGGGGGTCCCTACGAGCAGTACTTC. Translating gives CASSSRSGGPYEQYF.

V and J are TRBV7-2 and TRBJ1-3; D unclear. The V end was cut by 4 bases, the J end by 4 bases, with 17 bases between. Germline CDR1 and CDR2: SGHTA and FQGNSA. The CDR3 has 16 residues. CDR3 region: CASSSNLTPGGNTIYF. The CDR3 DNA reads as TGTGCCAGCAGCTCAAATCTCACGCCGGGAGGAAACACCATATATTTT.

The CDR3, as DNA: TGTGCCATCAGTAGTCCCGGGACAGGGATCAACGAGCAGTACTTC. It codes for CAISSPGTGINEQYF. This chain uses TRBV10-3 with TRBJ2-7; 9 positions match TRBD1. Per germline, CDR1 ENHRY and CDR2 SYGVKD. This CDR3 has 15 residues. Unmatched junction bases numbered 10, after V lost 5 bases and J lost 5 bases.